This T cell receptor beta chain comes out of a study of vaccination and CD4 T cells after COVID-19. The CDR3 runs to 16 residues. Trimming shortened V by 1 base and J by 0 bases, and 10 bases separated the two germline ends. Treatment meaning: 10-day PBMC culture with coronavirus spike peptide pools or control peptides (ViraFEST assay). T cells were expanded with peptide pools, and expanded clonotypes were identified by TCR sequencing. At the Johns Hopkins FTIC core, DNA taken from cultured CD4+ T cells was sequenced by way of the Oncomine TCR Beta short-read assay. From cultured CD4+ T cells, genomic DNA was extracted. A single record per CDR3 protein comes from TCRdb applying MiXCR to the PCR reads. The sample lists 10,000 or so distinct CDR3 sequences, roughly half seen once, with over 6.5% in the top ten. A note on this clonotype: What it binds is unknown.

Sequencing input: CD4+ T cells from blood, cultured in vitro. The TCR comes from a human donor who had recovered from COVID-19. This sequence joins TRBV12-3 or TRBV12-4 and TRBJ1-3; TRBD1 is a possible D gene (5 bases). CDR3: CASSLGGTHSGNTIYF. CDR3 nucleotide sequence: TGTGCCAGCAGTTTAGGGGGCACGCACTCTGGAAACACCATATATTTT.